The next 25 T cell receptor beta chains were all read from a single sample in a study of Ad26.COV2.S vaccination and SARS-CoV-2 variants. The table came from immunoSEQ multiplex PCR; TCRdb's copy has only in-frame clones and leaves some out. The table records fewer than 500,000 clones, 90% of them present only once. As for treatment: about 20 received Ad26.COV2.S at low or high dose, single or two shots; roughly 5 received placebo; per-sample allocation not given. Material that was analyzed had been drawn on day 63 after the first vaccine or placebo injection. The sample here was peripheral blood, taken in a trial of Ad26.COV2.S vaccine versus placebo. These receptors came from a person between 18 and 59 years old who received the Ad26.COV2.S COVID-19 vaccine or a placebo.

The chain joins TRBV2 to TRBJ1-2, with TRBD1 as a possible D gene (5 bases). CDR1 is SNHLY, CDR2 FYNNEI, per germline. There are 14 residues in the CDR3. V lost 1 base and J lost 7, with 13 bases in between. For the CDR3, the DNA is TGTGCCAGCAGTGAAGAATTAGAGGGGTCTGGCTACACCTTC. Translated, it gives CASSEELEGSGYTF.

This chain links TRBV11-2 with TRBJ2-3; D may be TRBD2 (7 bases). The CDR3 spans 18 residues. Germline assignment: CDR1 SGHAT and CDR2 FQNNGV. V lost 2 bases, J lost 2 bases, and 20 bases lay in between. CDR3 residues: CASSLIPPGEGYTDTQYF. DNA of the CDR3: TGTGCCAGCAGCTTAATTCCCCCAGGGGAGGGGTACACAGATACGCAGTATTTT. Based on the CDR3 plus reference TRBV11-2 and TRBJ2-3, the full variable domain is EAGVAQSPRYKIIEKRQSVAFWCNPISGHATLYWYQQILGQGPKLLIQFQNNGVVDDSQLPKDRFSAERLKGVDSTLKIQPAKLEDSAVYLCASSLIPPGEGYTDTQYFGPGTRLTVL.

This chain's CDR3 is CASLKGRGNNEQFF. CDR3 in DNA: TGTGCCAGCTTAAAGGGGAGAGGGAACAATGAGCAGTTCTTC. The chain couples TRBV5-8 to TRBJ2-1; tentatively, D is TRBD1 or TRBD2 (5 bases each). Trimming removed 7 bases from V and 5 bases from J, with 16 bases in between. This CDR3 region has 14 residues. Germline CDR1 SGHTS, CDR2 YDEGEE.

The genes are TRBV5-1 and TRBJ2-7; the D call may be TRBD1 or TRBD2 (6 bases each). V shed 0 bases and J shed 4 bases, with 17 bases lying between them. The CDR3 length is 16 residues. Germline CDR1 SGHRS, CDR2 YFSETQ. CDR3 nucleotides: TGCGCCAGCAGCTTGGGACTCCGGGGGCGATCTTACGAGCAGTACTTC. Translation: CASSLGLRGRSYEQYF.

This chain links TRBV10-3 with TRBJ1-6; 8 bases align to TRBD1. J gave up 1 base and V 5 bases, and 10 bases lay outside the gene matches. The CDR3 extends over 18 amino acids. Germline CDR1 ENHRY, CDR2 SYGVKD. The DNA of the CDR3 is TGTGCCATCAGTCAGGGGGCGAGCCGGGGGTCCTATAATTCACCCCTCCACTTT. Translation gives CAISQGASRGSYNSPLHF.

The rearrangement uses TRBV13 and TRBJ2-1, with a possible D match to TRBD2 (6 bases). Germline V gene sequence: CDR1 PRHDT, CDR2 FYEKMQ (reference sequence). This CDR3 spans 13 amino acids. V lost 5 bases and J 9 bases, leaving 14 bases between the germline ends. CDR3 sequence reads: CASSASLATEQFF. CDR3 bases: TGTGCCAGCAGCGCCTCCCTAGCGACTGAGCAGTTCTTC.

V is TRBV5-4 and J is TRBJ2-1, with no clear D. V was cut by 0 bases and J by 13 bases, with 11 bases left in between. The CDR3 totals 12 residues. The germline CDR1 and CDR2 sequences are SGHNT and YYREEE (reference sequence). CDR3 sequence reads: CASSLGRARQFF. The CDR3 region has the DNA TGTGCCAGCAGCTTGGGTAGAGCGAGACAGTTCTTC.

The chain uses TRBV5-4 and TRBJ2-6; D gene uncertain. Germline CDR1 reads SGHNT; CDR2 reads YYREEE (reference sequence). The V and J ends lost 4 bases and 0 bases respectively, with 5 bases between them. The CDR3 sequence is 14 residues long. The CDR3 sequence: CASSMDSGANVLTF. CDR3 in DNA: TGTGCCAGCAGCATGGACTCTGGGGCCAACGTCCTGACTTTC.

The DNA of the CDR3 is TGTGCCAGCAGCCTGAGGACAGTCAGGAACACTGAAGCTTTCTTT. This encodes CASSLRTVRNTEAFF. The genes are TRBV3-1 (or the pseudogene TRBV3-2) and TRBJ1-1, with a weak D call TRBD1 (6 bases). V lost 4 bases and J lost 1, with 13 bases in between. The V gene's germline CDR1 is LGHDT and CDR2 YNNKEL (reference sequence). The CDR3 is made up of 15 amino acids.

The chain joins TRBV29-1 to TRBJ2-7, with 9 bases identical to TRBD2. CDR1 is SQVTM, CDR2 ANQGSEA, per germline. J lost 4 bases, V lost 7 bases, and 8 bases had no gene match. The CDR3 contains 13 residues. For the CDR3, the DNA is TGCAGCGATCGAAGACTAGCGGTGTACGAGCAGTACTTC. Its translation is CSDRRLAVYEQYF.

This chain uses TRBV28 with TRBJ1-6, with no clear D. CDR1 is MDHEN and CDR2 is SYDVKM in the germline V gene. V was clipped by 3 bases and J by 11 bases, with 14 bases between them. The CDR3 consists of 14 residues. Here the CDR3 reads CASSFGIALPPLHF. CDR3 in DNA: TGTGCCAGCAGTTTTGGCATAGCTCTACCACCCCTCCACTTT.

This rearrangement joins TRBV7-2 to TRBJ2-1; D may be TRBD1 or TRBD2 (5 bases each). CDR3 size: 14 residues. The V end lost 6 bases, the J end lost 4 bases, and 13 bases lay between the germline ends. Germline-derived CDR1 and CDR2 are SGHTA and FQGNSA. The CDR3 sequence is CASRGVGEYNEQFF. The DNA of the CDR3 is TGTGCCAGCAGGGGGGTGGGAGAGTACAATGAGCAGTTCTTC.

This rearrangement joins TRBV28 to TRBJ2-5; a weak D match, TRBD2 (5 bases). The CDR3 runs to 16 residues. Germline V gives CDR1 MDHEN, CDR2 SYDVKM. Trimming pared 6 bases from V and 1 base from J, leaving 18 bases between. The CDR3 DNA sequence: TGTGCCAGCAGCTTCGTACAACCCGGGATCCAAGAGACCCAGTACTTC. It specifies CASSFVQPGIQETQYF.

The chain links TRBV10-3 to TRBJ2-3; 11 bases fit TRBD2. CDR1 and CDR2 from the germline V gene are ENHRY and SYGVKD. The CDR3 is 14 residues long. The trim removed 6 bases at V and 4 bases at J, leaving 3 bases unmatched. The CDR3 loop is CAISTTSGADTQYF. The CDR3 DNA is TGTGCCATCAGCACGACTAGCGGGGCAGATACGCAGTATTTT.

This chain uses TRBV29-1 with TRBJ1-1, with 9 bases identical to TRBD1. Germline CDR1 SQVTM, CDR2 ANQGSEA. V lost 6 bases and J lost 5; bases outside the gene matches: 7. CDR3 size: 13 residues. The CDR3, as DNA: TGCAGCGTCTACAGGGGGCAGGGAACTGAAGCTTTCTTT. Translated, it gives CSVYRGQGTEAFF.

This rearrangement joins TRBV7-3 to TRBJ2-1, with a weak D call TRBD2 (7 bases). With 2 bases removed from V and 7 bases from J, the gap between germline ends came to 21 bases. Germline CDR1 and CDR2: SGHTA and FQGTGA. This CDR3 has 17 residues. For the CDR3, the DNA is TGTGCCAGCAGCTTAGAGTCGGGGGCGGGAGCTCTTAATGAGCAGTTCTTC. Translating it yields CASSLESGAGALNEQFF.

The V call is TRBV20-1, the J call TRBJ2-1; D uncertain. This CDR3 contains 11 residues. The V end was cut by 1 base, the J end by 10 bases, with 8 bases between. Germline CDR1 DFQATT, CDR2 SNEGSKA (reference sequence). The CDR3 region has the DNA TGCAGTGCTAGAGCCCGAGACGAGCAGTTCTTC. It yields the protein CSARARDEQFF.

The V and J genes are TRBV4-3 and TRBJ2-1; tentatively, D is TRBD1 (6 bases). In germline, CDR1 is LGHNA, CDR2 YSLEER. The germline V and J ends were trimmed by 3 bases and 5 bases, with 11 bases remaining between them. This CDR3 comprises 14 residues. The CDR3 sequence: CASSQTDRNNEQFF. The DNA for the CDR3 is TGCGCCAGCAGCCAGACGGACAGAAACAATGAGCAGTTCTTC.

The chain has TRBV19 and TRBJ1-1; D not certain. Germline V lookup: CDR1 LNHDA, CDR2 SQIVND (reference sequence). The CDR3 length is 14 residues. V was clipped by 5 bases and J by 2 bases, with 12 bases between them. DNA for the CDR3: TGTGCCAGTAGTCTCCGAAGTTATAACACTGAAGCTTTCTTT. It specifies CASSLRSYNTEAFF.

The rearrangement links TRBV27 to TRBJ2-1, with a weak D call TRBD2 (6 bases). With 5 bases removed from V and 7 bases from J, the gap between germline ends came to 12 bases. The CDR3 sequence is 13 residues long. Germline V gene sequence: CDR1 MNHEY, CDR2 SMNVEV (reference sequence). CDR3: CASSLALGNEQFF. CDR3 coding DNA: TGTGCCAGCAGTCTAGCGCTAGGGAATGAGCAGTTCTTC.

The rearrangement uses TRBV19 and TRBJ1-1; D gene unclear. Germline V gene data show CDR1 as LNHDA and CDR2 as SQIVND (reference sequence). This CDR3 contains 16 residues. The germline V and J ends were trimmed by 1 base and 2 bases, with 14 bases remaining between them. The CDR3 DNA is TGTGCCAGTAGTATAGTCGGCAGGAGACCTAACACTGAAGCTTTCTTT. Protein sequence: CASSIVGRRPNTEAFF.

The chain joins TRBV7-8 to TRBJ2-3; 11 bases line up with TRBD2. Unmatched junction bases numbered 6, after V lost 5 bases and J lost 5 bases. From germline, CDR1 is SGHVS and CDR2 FQNEAQ. This CDR3 is 15 amino acids long. CDR3 region: CASSQMTSGEDTQYF. CDR3 nucleotide sequence: TGTGCCAGCAGCCAGATGACTAGCGGGGAAGATACGCAGTATTTT. Full variable domain (outside the CDR3, taken from reference TRBV7-8 and TRBJ2-3): GAGVSQSPRYKVAKRGQDVALRCDPISGHVSLFWYQQALGQGPEFLTYFQNEAQLDKSGLPSDRFFAERPEGSVSTLKIQRTQQEDSAVYLCASSQMTSGEDTQYFGPGTRLTVL.

Here the CDR3 reads CASSYRTVGDTEAFF. CDR3 in DNA: TGTGCCAGCAGTTACCGGACAGTAGGGGACACTGAAGCTTTCTTT. The V call is TRBV6-5, the J call TRBJ1-1, with D possibly being TRBD1 (6 bases). There are 15 residues in the CDR3. Germline lookup yields CDR1 MNHEY and CDR2 SVGAGI. The V end lost 2 bases, the J end lost 3 bases, and 13 bases lay between the germline ends.

This chain joins TRBV7-8 and TRBJ1-3, with a weak D call TRBD1 (5 bases). Per germline, CDR1 SGHVS and CDR2 FQNEAQ. The V end was cut by 4 bases, the J end by 0 bases, with 13 bases between. The length of the CDR3 is 16 residues. The CDR3 sequence is CASSYTSDTSGNTIYF. CDR3 DNA: TGTGCCAGCAGCTATACCTCGGACACCTCTGGAAACACCATATATTTT.

The chain has TRBV27 and TRBJ2-7, with 9 bases lining up with TRBD1. J was trimmed by 5 bases and V by 6 bases; bases with no gene match: 8. CDR3 length: 14 amino acids. The germline gives CDR1 MNHEY, CDR2 SMNVEV (reference sequence). The CDR3 is CASSQRQGVNEQYF. Written as DNA, the CDR3 is TGTGCCAGCAGCCAACGACAGGGGGTAAACGAGCAGTACTTC.